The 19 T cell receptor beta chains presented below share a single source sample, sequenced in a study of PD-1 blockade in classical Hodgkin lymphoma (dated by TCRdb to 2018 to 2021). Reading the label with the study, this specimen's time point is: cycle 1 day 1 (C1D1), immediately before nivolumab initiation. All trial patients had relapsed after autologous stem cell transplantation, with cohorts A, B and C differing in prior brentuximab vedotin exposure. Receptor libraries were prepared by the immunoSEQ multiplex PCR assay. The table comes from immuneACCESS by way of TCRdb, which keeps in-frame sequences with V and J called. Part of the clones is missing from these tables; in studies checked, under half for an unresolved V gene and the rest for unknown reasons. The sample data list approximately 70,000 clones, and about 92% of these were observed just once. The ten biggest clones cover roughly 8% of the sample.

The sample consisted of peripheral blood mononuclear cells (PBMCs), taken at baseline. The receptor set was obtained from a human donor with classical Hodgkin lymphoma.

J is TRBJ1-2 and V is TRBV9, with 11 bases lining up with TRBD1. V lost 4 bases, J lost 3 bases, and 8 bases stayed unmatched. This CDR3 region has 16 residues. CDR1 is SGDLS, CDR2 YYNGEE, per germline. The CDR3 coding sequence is TGTGCCAGCAGCCGCTCCTGGACAGGGGGCGACTATGGCTACACCTTC. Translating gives CASSRSWTGGDYGYTF. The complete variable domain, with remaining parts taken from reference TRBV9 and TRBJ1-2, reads DSGVTQTPKHLITATGQRVTLRCSPRSGDLSVYWYQQSLDQGLQFLIQYYNGEERAKGNILERFSAQQFPDLHSELNLSSLELGDSALYFCASSRSWTGGDYGYTFGSGTRLTVV.

The CDR3 nucleotides are TGTGCCAGCAGCCGTAACAGGGATGTAGGCTCACCCCTCCACTTT. Protein sequence: CASSRNRDVGSPLHF. This chain uses TRBV6-1 with TRBJ1-6, with TRBD1 as a possible D gene (6 bases). This CDR3 contains 15 residues. The germline V gene has CDR1 MNHNS and CDR2 SASEGT. Trimming removed 6 bases at V and 10 bases at J, with 19 bases between.

The CDR3 sequence is CANGQGNQPQHF. In nucleotides, the CDR3 is TGTGCCAATGGACAGGGCAATCAGCCCCAGCATTTT. This sequence joins TRBV6-1 and TRBJ1-5, with 7 bases lining up with TRBD1. Per germline, CDR1 MNHNS and CDR2 SASEGT. The CDR3 runs 12 residues. Trimming removed 10 bases from V and 2 bases from J; junction bases left unmatched: 2.

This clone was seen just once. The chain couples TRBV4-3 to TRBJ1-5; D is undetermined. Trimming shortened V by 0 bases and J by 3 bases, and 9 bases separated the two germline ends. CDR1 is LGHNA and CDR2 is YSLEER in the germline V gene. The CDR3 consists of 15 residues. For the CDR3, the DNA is TGCGCCAGCAGCCAAGAGGGAGTCGACAATCAGCCCCAGCATTTT. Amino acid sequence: CASSQEGVDNQPQHF.

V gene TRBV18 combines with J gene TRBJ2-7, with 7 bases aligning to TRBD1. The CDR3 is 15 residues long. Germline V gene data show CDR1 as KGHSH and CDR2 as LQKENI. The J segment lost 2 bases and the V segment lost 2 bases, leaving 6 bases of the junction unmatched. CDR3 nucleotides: TGTGCCAGCTCACCAGGGACAGCACTCACCTACGAGCAGTACTTC. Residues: CASSPGTALTYEQYF.

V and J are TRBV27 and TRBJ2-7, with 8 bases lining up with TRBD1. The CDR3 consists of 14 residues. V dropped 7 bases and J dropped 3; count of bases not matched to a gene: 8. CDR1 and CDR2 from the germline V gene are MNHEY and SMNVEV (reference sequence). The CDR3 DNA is TGTGCCAGCACCTCCAGGGGGCCCTTCTACGAGCAGTACTTC. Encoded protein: CASTSRGPFYEQYF.

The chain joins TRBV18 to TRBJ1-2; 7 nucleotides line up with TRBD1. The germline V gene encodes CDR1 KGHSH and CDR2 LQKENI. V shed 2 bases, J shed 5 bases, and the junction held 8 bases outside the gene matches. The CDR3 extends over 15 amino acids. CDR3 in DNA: TGTGCCAGCTCACCAACAAGGACAGGACCATATGGCTACACCTTC. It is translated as CASSPTRTGPYGYTF.

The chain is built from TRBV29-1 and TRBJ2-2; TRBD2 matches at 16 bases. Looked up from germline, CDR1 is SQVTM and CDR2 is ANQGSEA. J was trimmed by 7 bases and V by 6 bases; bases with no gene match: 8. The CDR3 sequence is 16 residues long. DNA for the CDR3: TGCAGCGTAGACAAGGGGACTAGCGGGAGGGGCGGGGAGCTGTTTTTT. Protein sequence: CSVDKGTSGRGGELFF.

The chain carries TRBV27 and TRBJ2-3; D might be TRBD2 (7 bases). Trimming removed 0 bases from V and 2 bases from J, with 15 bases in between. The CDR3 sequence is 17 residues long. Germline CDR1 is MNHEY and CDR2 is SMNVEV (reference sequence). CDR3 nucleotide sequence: TGTGCCAGCAGTTTATCCCGGGGGGCCTCCCTCACAGATACGCAGTATTTT. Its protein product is CASSLSRGASLTDTQYF.

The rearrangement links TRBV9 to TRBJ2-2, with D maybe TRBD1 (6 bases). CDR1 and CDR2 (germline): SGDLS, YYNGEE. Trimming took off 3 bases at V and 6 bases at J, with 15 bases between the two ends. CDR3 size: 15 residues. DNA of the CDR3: TGTGCCAGCAGCGCACAGGGTACTGTCGCCGGGGAGCTGTTTTTT. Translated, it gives CASSAQGTVAGELFF.

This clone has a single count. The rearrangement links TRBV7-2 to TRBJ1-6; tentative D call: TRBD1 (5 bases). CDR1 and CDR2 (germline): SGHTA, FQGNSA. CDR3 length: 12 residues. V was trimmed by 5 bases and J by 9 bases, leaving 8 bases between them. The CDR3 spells CASSLTGSPLHF. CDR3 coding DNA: TGTGCCAGCAGCCTTACAGGTTCACCCCTCCACTTT.

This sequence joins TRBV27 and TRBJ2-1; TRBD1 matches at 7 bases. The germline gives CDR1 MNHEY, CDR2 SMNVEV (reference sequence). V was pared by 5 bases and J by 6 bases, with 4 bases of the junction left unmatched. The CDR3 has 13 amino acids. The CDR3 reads CASSIGQVNEQFF. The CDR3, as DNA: TGTGCCAGCAGTATTGGACAGGTCAATGAGCAGTTCTTC.

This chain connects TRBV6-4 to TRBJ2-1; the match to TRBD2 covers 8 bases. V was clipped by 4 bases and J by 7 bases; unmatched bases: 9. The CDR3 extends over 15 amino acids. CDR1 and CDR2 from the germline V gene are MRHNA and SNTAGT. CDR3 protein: CASSVEAGAGNEQFF. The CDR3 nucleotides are TGTGCCAGCAGTGTGGAAGCGGGAGCGGGAAATGAGCAGTTCTTC.

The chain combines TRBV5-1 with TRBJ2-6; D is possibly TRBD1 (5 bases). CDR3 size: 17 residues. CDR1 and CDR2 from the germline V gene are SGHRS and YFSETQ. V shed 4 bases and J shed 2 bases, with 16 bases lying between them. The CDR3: CASSEAKGSPGANVLTF. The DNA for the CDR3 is TGCGCCAGCAGCGAGGCGAAGGGGTCTCCTGGGGCCAACGTCCTGACTTTC. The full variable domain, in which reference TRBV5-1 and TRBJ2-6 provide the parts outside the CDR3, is KAGVTQTPRYLIKTRGQQVTLSCSPISGHRSVSWYQQTPGQGLQFLFEYFSETQRNKGNFPGRFSGRQFSNSRSEMNVSTLELGDSALYLCASSEAKGSPGANVLTFGAGSRLTVL.

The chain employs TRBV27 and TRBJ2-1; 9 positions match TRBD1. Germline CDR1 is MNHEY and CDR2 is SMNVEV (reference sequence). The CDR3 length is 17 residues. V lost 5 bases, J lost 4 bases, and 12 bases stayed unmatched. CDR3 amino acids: CASSIKLPGQGYNEQFF. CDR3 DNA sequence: TGTGCCAGCAGTATAAAACTCCCGGGACAGGGATACAATGAGCAGTTCTTC.

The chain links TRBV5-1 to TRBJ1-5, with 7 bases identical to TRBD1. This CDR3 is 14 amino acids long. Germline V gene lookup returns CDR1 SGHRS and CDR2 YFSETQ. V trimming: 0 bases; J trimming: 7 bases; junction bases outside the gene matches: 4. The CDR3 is CASSLEGGEQPQHF. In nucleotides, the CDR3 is TGCGCCAGCAGCTTGGAAGGGGGCGAACAGCCCCAGCATTTT.

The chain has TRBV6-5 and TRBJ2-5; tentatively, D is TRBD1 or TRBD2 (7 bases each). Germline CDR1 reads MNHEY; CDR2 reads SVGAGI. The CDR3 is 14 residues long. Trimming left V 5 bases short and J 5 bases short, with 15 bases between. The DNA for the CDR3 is TGTGCCAGCAGTATCAGGGGGGAGGGGGAGACCCAGTACTTC. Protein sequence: CASSIRGEGETQYF.

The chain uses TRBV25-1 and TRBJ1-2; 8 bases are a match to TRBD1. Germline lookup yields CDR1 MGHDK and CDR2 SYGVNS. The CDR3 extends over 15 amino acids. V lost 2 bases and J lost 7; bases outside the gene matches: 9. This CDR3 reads CASSETGGILGGYTF. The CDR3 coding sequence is TGTGCCAGCAGTGAAACAGGGGGGATTTTGGGTGGCTACACCTTC.

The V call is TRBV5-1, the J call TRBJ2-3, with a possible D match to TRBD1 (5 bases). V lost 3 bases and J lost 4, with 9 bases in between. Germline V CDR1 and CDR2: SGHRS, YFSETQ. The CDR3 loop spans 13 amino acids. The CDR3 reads CASSSQGPDTQYF. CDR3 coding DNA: TGCGCCAGCAGCTCCCAGGGCCCAGATACGCAGTATTTT.